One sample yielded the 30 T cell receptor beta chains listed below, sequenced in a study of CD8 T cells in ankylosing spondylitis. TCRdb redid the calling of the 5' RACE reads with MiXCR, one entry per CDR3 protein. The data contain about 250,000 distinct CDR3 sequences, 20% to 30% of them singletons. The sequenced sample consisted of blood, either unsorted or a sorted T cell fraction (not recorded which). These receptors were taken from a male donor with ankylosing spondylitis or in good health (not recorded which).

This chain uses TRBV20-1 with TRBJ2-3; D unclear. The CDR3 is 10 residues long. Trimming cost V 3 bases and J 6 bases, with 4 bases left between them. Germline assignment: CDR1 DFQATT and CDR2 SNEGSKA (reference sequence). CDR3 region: CSARFDTQYF. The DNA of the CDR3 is TGCAGTGCTAGGTTTGATACGCAGTATTTT.

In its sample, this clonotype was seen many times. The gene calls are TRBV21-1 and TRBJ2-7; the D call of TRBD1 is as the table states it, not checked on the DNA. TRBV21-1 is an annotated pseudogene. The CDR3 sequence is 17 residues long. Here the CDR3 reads CASSKARRGQWSYEQYF. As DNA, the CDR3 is TGTGCCAGCAGCAAAGCGCGCCGGGGACAATGGTCCTACGAGCAGTACTTC.

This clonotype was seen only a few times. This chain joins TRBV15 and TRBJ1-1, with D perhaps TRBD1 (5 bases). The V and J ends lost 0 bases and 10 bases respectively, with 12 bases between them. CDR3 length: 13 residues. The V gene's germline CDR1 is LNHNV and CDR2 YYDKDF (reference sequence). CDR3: CATSRDGGGVAFF. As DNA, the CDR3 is TGTGCCACCAGCAGAGACGGGGGAGGAGTAGCTTTCTTT.

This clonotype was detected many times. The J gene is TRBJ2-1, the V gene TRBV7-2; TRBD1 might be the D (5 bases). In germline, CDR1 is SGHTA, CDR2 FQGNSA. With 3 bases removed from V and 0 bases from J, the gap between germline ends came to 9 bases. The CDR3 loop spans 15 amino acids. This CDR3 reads CASSFGRASYNEQFF. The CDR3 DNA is TGTGCCAGCAGCTTCGGCAGGGCCTCCTACAATGAGCAGTTCTTC.

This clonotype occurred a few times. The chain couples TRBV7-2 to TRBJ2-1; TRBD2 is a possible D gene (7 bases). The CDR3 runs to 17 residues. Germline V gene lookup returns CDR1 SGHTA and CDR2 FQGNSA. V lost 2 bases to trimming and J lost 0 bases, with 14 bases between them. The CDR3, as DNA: TGTGCCAGCAGCTTACGCGCGGGGGCCTACTCCTACAATGAGCAGTTCTTC. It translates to CASSLRAGAYSYNEQFF.

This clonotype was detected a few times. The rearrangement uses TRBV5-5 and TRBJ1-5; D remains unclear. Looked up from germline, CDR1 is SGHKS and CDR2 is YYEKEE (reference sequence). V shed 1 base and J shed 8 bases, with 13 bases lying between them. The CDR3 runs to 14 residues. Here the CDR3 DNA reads TGTGCCAGCAGCTTGAATTCCGGGGTAGAGCCCCAGCATTTT. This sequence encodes CASSLNSGVEPQHF.

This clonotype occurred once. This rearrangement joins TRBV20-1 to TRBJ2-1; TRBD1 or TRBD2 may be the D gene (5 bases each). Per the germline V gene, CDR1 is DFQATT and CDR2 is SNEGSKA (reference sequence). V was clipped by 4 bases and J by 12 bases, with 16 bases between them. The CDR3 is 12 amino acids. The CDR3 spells CSAKGTLQGQFF. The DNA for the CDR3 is TGCAGTGCTAAGGGGACCCTTCAGGGGCAGTTCTTC.

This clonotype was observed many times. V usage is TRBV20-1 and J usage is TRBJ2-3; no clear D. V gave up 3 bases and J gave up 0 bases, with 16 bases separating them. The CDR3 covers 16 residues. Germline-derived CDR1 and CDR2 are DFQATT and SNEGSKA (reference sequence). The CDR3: CSASRPVISSTDTQYF. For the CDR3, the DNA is TGCAGTGCTAGCCGCCCGGTTATTTCTAGCACAGATACGCAGTATTTT.

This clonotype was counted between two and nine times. The chain's CDR3 is CAISEPLIGSDEQFF. The CDR3 DNA reads TGTGCCATCAGTGAGCCTTTGATTGGGTCTGATGAGCAGTTCTTC. J is TRBJ2-1 and V is TRBV10-3; no clear D gene. V was pared by 2 bases and J by 8 bases, with 16 bases between. Germline V lookup: CDR1 ENHRY, CDR2 SYGVKD. This CDR3 has 15 amino acids.

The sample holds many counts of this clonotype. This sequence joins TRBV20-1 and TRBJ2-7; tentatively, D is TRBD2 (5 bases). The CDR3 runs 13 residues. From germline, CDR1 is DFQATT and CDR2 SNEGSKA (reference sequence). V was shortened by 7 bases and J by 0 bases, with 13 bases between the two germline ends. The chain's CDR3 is CSVMRASSYEQYF. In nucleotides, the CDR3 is TGCAGTGTTATGCGGGCCAGCTCCTACGAGCAGTACTTC.

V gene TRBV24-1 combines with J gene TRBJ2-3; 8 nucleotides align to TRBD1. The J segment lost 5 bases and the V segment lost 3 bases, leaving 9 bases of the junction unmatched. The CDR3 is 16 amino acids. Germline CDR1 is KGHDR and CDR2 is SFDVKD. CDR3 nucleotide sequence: TGTGCCACCAGTGATCCGCCAGGGACAGGCGAAGATACGCAGTATTTT. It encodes CATSDPPGTGEDTQYF.

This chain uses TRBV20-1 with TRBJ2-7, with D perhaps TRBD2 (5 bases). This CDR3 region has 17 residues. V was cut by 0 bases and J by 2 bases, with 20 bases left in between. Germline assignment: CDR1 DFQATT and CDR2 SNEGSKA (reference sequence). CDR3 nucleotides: TGCAGTGCTAGAGACCCGGGAACAACGCAGCAGGCCTACGAGCAGTACTTC. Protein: CSARDPGTTQQAYEQYF.

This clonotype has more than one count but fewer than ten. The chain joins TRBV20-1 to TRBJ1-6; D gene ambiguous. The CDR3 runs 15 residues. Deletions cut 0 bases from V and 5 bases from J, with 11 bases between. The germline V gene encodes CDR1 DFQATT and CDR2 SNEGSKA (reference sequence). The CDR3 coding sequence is TGCAGTGCTAGAGACCACTCTTTAGATAATTCACCCCTCCACTTT. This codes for CSARDHSLDNSPLHF.

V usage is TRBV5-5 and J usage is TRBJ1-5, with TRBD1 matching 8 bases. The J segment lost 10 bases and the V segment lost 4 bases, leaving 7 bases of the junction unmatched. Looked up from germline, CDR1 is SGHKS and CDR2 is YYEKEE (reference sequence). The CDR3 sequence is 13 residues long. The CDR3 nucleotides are TGTGCCAGCAGCCCCACAGGGGGTGACCCCCAGCATTTT. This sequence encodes CASSPTGGDPQHF.

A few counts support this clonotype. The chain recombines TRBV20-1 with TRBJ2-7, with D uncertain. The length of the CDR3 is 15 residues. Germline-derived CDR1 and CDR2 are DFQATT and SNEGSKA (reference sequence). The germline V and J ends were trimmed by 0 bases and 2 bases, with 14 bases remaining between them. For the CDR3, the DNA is TGCAGTGCTAGAGACCAAGGACCCGGAGCCTACGAGCAGTACTTC. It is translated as CSARDQGPGAYEQYF.

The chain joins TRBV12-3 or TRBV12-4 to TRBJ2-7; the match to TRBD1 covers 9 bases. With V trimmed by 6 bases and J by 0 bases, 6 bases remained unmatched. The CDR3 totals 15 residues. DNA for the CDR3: TGTGCCAGCAGCCGGGGACAGGGACGCTCCTACGAGCAGTACTTC. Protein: CASSRGQGRSYEQYF.

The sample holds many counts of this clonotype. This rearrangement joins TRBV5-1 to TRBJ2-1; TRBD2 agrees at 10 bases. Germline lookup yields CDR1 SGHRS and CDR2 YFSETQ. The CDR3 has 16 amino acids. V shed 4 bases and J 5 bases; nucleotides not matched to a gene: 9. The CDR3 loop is CASSTSGARAHNEQFF. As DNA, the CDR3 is TGCGCCAGCAGCACTAGCGGGGCCCGGGCCCACAATGAGCAGTTCTTC. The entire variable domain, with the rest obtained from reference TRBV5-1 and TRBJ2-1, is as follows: KAGVTQTPRYLIKTRGQQVTLSCSPISGHRSVSWYQQTPGQGLQFLFEYFSETQRNKGNFPGRFSGRQFSNSRSEMNVSTLELGDSALYLCASSTSGARAHNEQFFGPGTRLTVL.

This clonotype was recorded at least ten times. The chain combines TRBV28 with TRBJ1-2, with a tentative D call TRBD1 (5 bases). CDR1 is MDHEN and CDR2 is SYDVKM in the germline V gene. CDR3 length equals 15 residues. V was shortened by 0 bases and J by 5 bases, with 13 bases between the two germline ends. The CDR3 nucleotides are TGTGCCAGCAGTTTATGGACAGCCTCGTCATATGGCTACACCTTC. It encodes CASSLWTASSYGYTF.

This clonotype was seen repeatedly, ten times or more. DNA for the CDR3: TGCGCCAGCAGCCAAGAGGTGGGGTCGGGCCCCCAGCCCCAGCATTTT. Protein: CASSQEVGSGPQPQHF. The chain carries TRBV4-1 and TRBJ1-5; D gene ambiguous. The length of the CDR3 is 16 residues. Trimming pared 0 bases from V and 7 bases from J, leaving 16 bases between. Germline V gene data show CDR1 as MGHRA and CDR2 as YSYEKL.

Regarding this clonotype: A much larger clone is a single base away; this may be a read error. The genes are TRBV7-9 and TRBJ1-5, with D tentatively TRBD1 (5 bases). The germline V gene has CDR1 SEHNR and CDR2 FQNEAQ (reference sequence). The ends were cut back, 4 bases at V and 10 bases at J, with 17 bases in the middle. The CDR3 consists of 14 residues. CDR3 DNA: TGTGCCAGCAGCTCAGTGTCAGGAACAGGCCCCCAGCATTTT. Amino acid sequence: CASSSVSGTGPQHF.

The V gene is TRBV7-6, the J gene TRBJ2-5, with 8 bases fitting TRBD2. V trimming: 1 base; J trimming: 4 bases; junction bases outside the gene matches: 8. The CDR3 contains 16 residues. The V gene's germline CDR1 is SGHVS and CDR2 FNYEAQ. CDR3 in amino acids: CASSLVGDGRVETQYF. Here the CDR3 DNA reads TGTGCCAGCAGCTTAGTGGGCGACGGGAGGGTAGAGACCCAGTACTTC.

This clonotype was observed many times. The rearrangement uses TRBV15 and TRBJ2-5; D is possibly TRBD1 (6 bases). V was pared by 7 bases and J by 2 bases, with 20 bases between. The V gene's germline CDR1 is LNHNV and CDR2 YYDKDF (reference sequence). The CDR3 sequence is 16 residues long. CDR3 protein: CATIKEQGSTQETQYF. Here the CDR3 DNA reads TGTGCCACCATCAAGGAACAGGGATCAACACAAGAGACCCAGTACTTC.

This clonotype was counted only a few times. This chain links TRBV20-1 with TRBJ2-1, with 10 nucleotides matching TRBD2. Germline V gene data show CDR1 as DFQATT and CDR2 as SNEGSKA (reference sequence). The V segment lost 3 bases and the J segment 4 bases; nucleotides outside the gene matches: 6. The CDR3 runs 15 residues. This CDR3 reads CSASEAGGPYNEQFF. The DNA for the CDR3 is TGCAGTGCTAGTGAAGCGGGGGGGCCGTACAATGAGCAGTTCTTC.

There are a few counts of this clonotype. The CDR3 loop reads CAISELTSGGYNEQFF. The CDR3 DNA reads TGTGCCATCAGTGAGTTAACTAGCGGGGGATACAATGAGCAGTTCTTC. The chain is built from TRBV10-3 and TRBJ2-1, with TRBD2 identical over 11 bases. V lost 1 base and J lost 4; bases outside the gene matches: 3. Germline V gene sequence: CDR1 ENHRY, CDR2 SYGVKD. There are 16 residues in the CDR3.

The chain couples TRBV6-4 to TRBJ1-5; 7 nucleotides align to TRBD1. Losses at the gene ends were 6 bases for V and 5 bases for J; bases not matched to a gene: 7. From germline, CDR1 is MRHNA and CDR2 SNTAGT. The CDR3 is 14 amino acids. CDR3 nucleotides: TGTGCCAGCAGCGATACAGGGGAGCATCAGCCCCAGCATTTT. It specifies CASSDTGEHQPQHF.

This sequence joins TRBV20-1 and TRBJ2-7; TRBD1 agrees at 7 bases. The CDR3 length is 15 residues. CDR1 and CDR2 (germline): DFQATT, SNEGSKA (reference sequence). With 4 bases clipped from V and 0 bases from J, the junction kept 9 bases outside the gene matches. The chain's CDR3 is CSAIKTGPSSYEQYF. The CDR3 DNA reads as TGCAGTGCTATCAAGACAGGGCCCAGCTCCTACGAGCAGTACTTC.

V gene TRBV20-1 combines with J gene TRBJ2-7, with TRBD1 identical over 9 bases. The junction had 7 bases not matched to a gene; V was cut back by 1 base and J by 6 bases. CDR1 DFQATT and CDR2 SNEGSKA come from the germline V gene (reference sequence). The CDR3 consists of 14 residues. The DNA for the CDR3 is TGCAGTGCTAGAGCCGGGACAGGGAACGGCGAGCAGTACTTC. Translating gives CSARAGTGNGEQYF.

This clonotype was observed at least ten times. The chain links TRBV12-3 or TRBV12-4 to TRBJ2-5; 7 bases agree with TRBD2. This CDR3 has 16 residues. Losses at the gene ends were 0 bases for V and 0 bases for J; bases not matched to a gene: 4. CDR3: CASSLALGGYQETQYF. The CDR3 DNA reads TGTGCCAGCAGTTTAGCGCTGGGGGGGTACCAAGAGACCCAGTACTTC.

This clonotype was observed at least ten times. DNA of the CDR3: TGTGCCAGCCGCAAGGGACCTTCCTACGAGCAGTACTTC. As protein: CASRKGPSYEQYF. The rearrangement links TRBV12-3 or TRBV12-4 to TRBJ2-7, with D perhaps matching TRBD1 or TRBD2 (5 bases each). Trimming cost V 8 bases and J 1 base, with 12 bases left between them. The CDR3 spans 13 residues.

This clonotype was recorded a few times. The chain's CDR3 is CATSDLYVGAGKFF. CDR3 in DNA: TGTGCCACCAGTGATTTGTACGTTGGGGCGGGGAAGTTCTTC. This chain links TRBV24-1 with TRBJ2-1; TRBD2 is a possible D gene (6 bases). Trimming cost V 0 bases and J 14 bases, with 16 bases left between them. The CDR3 sequence is 14 residues long. Looked up from germline, CDR1 is KGHDR and CDR2 is SFDVKD.